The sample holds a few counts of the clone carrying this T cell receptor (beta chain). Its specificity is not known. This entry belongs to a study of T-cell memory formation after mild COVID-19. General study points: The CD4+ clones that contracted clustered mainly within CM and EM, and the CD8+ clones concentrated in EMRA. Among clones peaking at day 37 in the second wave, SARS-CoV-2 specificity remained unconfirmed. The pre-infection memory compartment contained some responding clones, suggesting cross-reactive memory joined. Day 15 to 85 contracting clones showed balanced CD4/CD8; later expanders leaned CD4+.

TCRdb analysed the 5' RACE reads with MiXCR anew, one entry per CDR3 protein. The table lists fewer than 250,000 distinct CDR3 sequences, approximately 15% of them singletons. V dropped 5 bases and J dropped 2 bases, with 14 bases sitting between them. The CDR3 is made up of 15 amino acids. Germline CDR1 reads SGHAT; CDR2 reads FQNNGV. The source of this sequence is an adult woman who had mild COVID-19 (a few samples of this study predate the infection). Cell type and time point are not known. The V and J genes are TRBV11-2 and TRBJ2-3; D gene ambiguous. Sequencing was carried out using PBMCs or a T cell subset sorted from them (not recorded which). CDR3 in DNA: TGTGCCAGCAGCATCAGACTGGGGTTCACAGATACGCAGTATTTT. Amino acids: CASSIRLGFTDTQYF.